A selection of T cell receptor beta chains follows, all from one sample in a study of CD8 T cells in Susac syndrome. TCRdb re-called the immunoSEQ multiplex PCR reads with MiXCR, one entry per CDR3 protein. The sample carries 150,000 to 200,000 distinct CDR3 sequences, 85% to 95% recorded once. Sequences were obtained from CD8+ T cells from PBMCs. The receptors were gathered from a human donor with multiple sclerosis. The CDR3 runs from the conserved cysteine through the conserved F or W. A D gene is named only where the DNA matches it firmly. For some rows the clone size is stated as once, few or many, or as a class when expanded; others skip it.

V gene	J gene	clone size	D gene	CDR3 DNA	CDR3 protein
TRBV29-1	TRBJ1-1	.	TRBD1	TGCAGTGCGGGGACAGCCTTTAACACTGAAGCTTTCTTT	CSAGTAFNTEAFF
TRBV7-9	TRBJ1-5	.	.	TGTGCCAGCAGCTCGGGACAAGCCAATCAGCCCCAGCATTTT	CASSSGQANQPQHF
TRBV10-3	TRBJ2-7	.	.	TGTGCCATCAGTGAGTCGGTGGCAGTCGGGGTCGAGCAGTACTTC	CAISESVAVGVEQYF
TRBV6-5	TRBJ2-7	.	.	TGTGCCAGTGGACAGTCAACCTACGAGCAGTACTTC	CASGQSTYEQYF
TRBV20-1	TRBJ1-5	.	.	TGCAGTGCTGTCGGTCAGGAGAATCAGCCCCAGCATTTT	CSAVGQENQPQHF
TRBV24-1	TRBJ2-3	.	.	TGTGCCACCAGTGATAACAGGGCCGATACGCAGTATTTT	CATSDNRADTQYF
TRBV27	TRBJ2-1	.	.	TGTGCCAGCAGTTTTGGGAAGTTCTACAATGAGCAGTTCTTC	CASSFGKFYNEQFF
TRBV5-1	TRBJ2-5	.	.	TGCGCCAGCAGCTCGGACGGCTGGACGGGGGAGACCCAGTACTTC	CASSSDGWTGETQYF
TRBV2	TRBJ2-7	.	.	TGTGCCAGCAGTGAAGGATCAGGGAGCTCCTACGAGCAGTACTTC	CASSEGSGSSYEQYF
TRBV5-1	TRBJ2-1	once	.	TGCGCCAGCAGCCCTGGGAGTGGAACGACCTCCTACAATGAGCAGTTCTTC	CASSPGSGTTSYNEQFF
TRBV9	TRBJ2-5	.	.	TGTGCCAGCAGCGTAGCTGGGCGGTGGGGGGAGACCCAGTACTTC	CASSVAGRWGETQYF
TRBV27	TRBJ2-7	.	.	TGTGCCAGCAGTTTAGACCCTTCCTACGAGCAGTACTTC	CASSLDPSYEQYF
TRBV29-1	TRBJ2-7	.	TRBD1	TGCAGCGTTCAGGGCCTGGACAGGGATCCCTACGAGCAGTACTTC	CSVQGLDRDPYEQYF
TRBV3-1	TRBJ2-1	.	.	TGTGCCAGCAGCCCCATGGACTACCTTGGGAATGAGCAGTTCTTC	CASSPMDYLGNEQFF
TRBV5-4	TRBJ2-1	.	TRBD2	TGTGCCAGCAGCTTGGGGCTAGCGGGAGGTAGAGATGAGCAGTTCTTC	CASSLGLAGGRDEQFF
TRBV6-5	TRBJ2-7	.	.	TGTGCCAGCAGTTTGAGGGAAGGGTACGAGCAGTACTTC	CASSLREGYEQYF
TRBV4-1	TRBJ2-7	.	.	TGCGCCAGCAGCTACCGACAGGGACTCCTGGACGAGCAGTACTTC	CASSYRQGLLDEQYF
TRBV19	TRBJ1-6	.	.	TGTGCCAGTAGTATTATTACCGGAACGGCCCTCCACTTT	CASSIITGTALHF
TRBV5-1	TRBJ2-7	.	.	TGCGCCAGCAGCTCACTACCGGGCGAGCAGTACTTC	CASSSLPGEQYF
TRBV27	TRBJ2-5	.	.	TGTGCCAGCAGGGGACCCTCGTCCCAGTACTTC	CASRGPSSQYF
TRBV15	TRBJ2-7	.	.	TGTGCCACCAGCACCCAAGAGGTGGAGCAGTACTTC	CATSTQEVEQYF
TRBV20-1	TRBJ2-3	.	.	TGCAGTGCTACCCCCCTAGTCGCGACCACAGATACGCAGTATTTT	CSATPLVATTDTQYF
TRBV9	TRBJ2-7	.	TRBD2	TGTGCCAGCAGCGTAGGCGGTCTAGCGGGAGGGTACGAGCAGTACTTC	CASSVGGLAGGYEQYF
TRBV20-1	TRBJ1-4	.	.	TGCAGTGCTAGAAAAGGAGGAGAAGAAAAACTGTTTTTT	CSARKGGEEKLFF
TRBV27	TRBJ2-7	few	TRBD1	TGTGCCAGCAGTTTCGGACAGGGCTCCTACGAGCAGTACTTC	CASSFGQGSYEQYF
TRBV13	TRBJ2-7	.	TRBD2	TGTGCCAGCAGCCCAGCGGGAGTAACCCACGAGCAGTACTTC	CASSPAGVTHEQYF
TRBV29-1	TRBJ2-7	.	.	TGCAGCGTTCACGCGGCAGGGCACTACGAGCAGTACTTC	CSVHAAGHYEQYF
TRBV7-9	TRBJ2-2	.	.	TGTGCCAGCAGTTCACCCTCCTGGGGGAACACCGGGGAGCTGTTTTTT	CASSSPSWGNTGELFF
TRBV6-5	TRBJ2-5	.	.	TGTGCCAGCAGTTACTCGAAGGGAGCACAAGAGACCCAGTACTTC	CASSYSKGAQETQYF
TRBV14	TRBJ1-4	.	.	TGTGCCAGCAGCCAAGGGGTCGCAACTAATGAAAAACTGTTTTTT	CASSQGVATNEKLFF
TRBV15	TRBJ1-1	.	.	TGTGCCACCAGCCCCGGAGGGCGGGTAGGGTACACTGAAGCTTTCTTT	CATSPGGRVGYTEAFF
TRBV28	TRBJ1-2	.	.	TGTGCCAGCAGCCGGGCACACTATGGCTACACCTTC	CASSRAHYGYTF
TRBV6-6	TRBJ2-2	.	.	TGTGCCAGCAGTAAGGGGGTGGAAACCGGGGAGCTGTTTTTT	CASSKGVETGELFF
TRBV4-1	TRBJ1-2	.	TRBD1	TGCGCCAGCAGCAGGACAGGGTCCCGAGGCTACACCTTC	CASSRTGSRGYTF
TRBV2	TRBJ1-2	.	TRBD1	TGTGCCAGCAAGGGACAGGGGGGAAACTATGGCTACACCTTC	CASKGQGGNYGYTF
TRBV29-1	TRBJ2-1	.	TRBD2	TGCAGCGTTGAGTTCGGGGGGGAGGACAATGAGCAGTTCTTC	CSVEFGGEDNEQFF
TRBV7-8	TRBJ1-6	once	.	TGTGCCAGCAGCTTAGCGAATAATTCACCCCTCCACTTT	CASSLANNSPLHF
TRBV12-3/TRBV12-4	TRBJ2-5	once	.	TGTGCCAGCAGTTCCGTCCGGCAAGAGACCCAGTACTTC	CASSSVRQETQYF
TRBV29-1	TRBJ2-1	.	TRBD2	TGCAGCGCCCCCTCGCCGAGCGGGACGTTCAATGAGCAGTTCTTC	CSAPSPSGTFNEQFF
TRBV11-2	TRBJ2-7	.	.	TGTGCCAGCAGCTTGGGTCTGGAGGGCGAGCAGTACTTC	CASSLGLEGEQYF
TRBV12-3/TRBV12-4	TRBJ2-1	.	.	TGTGCCAGCACCTTAGGGCTGCCTCGTGAGCAGTTCTTC	CASTLGLPREQFF